This entry lists 13 T cell receptor beta chains sequenced from one sample in a study of blood T cells in healthy people across ages. A second PCR of roughly 7 to 11 cycles used a sample-barcoded 5' primer and a J-beta primer mix. Each CDR3 protein gets one entry after TCRdb re-called the 5' RACE reads with MiXCR. The sample has about 650,000 distinct CDR3 sequences; around 50% are singletons. Specimen: blood. These receptors came from a woman older than 75 in good health.

This clonotype was observed a few times. A read error may be the cause here, since a much bigger clone is one base away. The gene calls are TRBV12-3 or TRBV12-4 and TRBJ2-1; TRBD2 might be the D (5 bases). The J call may not be correct, given that the DNA end is closer to TRBJ2-7. The CDR3 runs 16 residues. The CDR3 sequence: CASSLDLAYPNNEQYF. As DNA, the CDR3 is TGTGCCAGCAGTTTAGACCTAGCCTACCCTAACAATGAGCAGTACTTC.

This clonotype was picked up a small number of times. The V gene is TRBV7-9, the J gene TRBJ2-7; the match to TRBD2 covers 8 bases. The CDR3 is 17 residues long. Trimming at V came to 3 bases and at J to 4 bases, leaving 14 bases not matched to a gene. Looked up from germline, CDR1 is SEHNR and CDR2 is FQNEAQ (reference sequence). For the CDR3, the DNA is TGTGCCAGCAGCTTTCCCACTAGCGGATCCCGGGGTTACGAGCAGTACTTC. As protein: CASSFPTSGSRGYEQYF.

The gene calls are TRBV4-2 and TRBJ2-2, with D maybe TRBD2 (5 bases). The length of the CDR3 is 16 residues. The germline V gene encodes CDR1 LGHNA and CDR2 YNFKEQ. V lost 0 bases and J lost 2, with 10 bases in between. The CDR3 sequence is CASSQEAGTNTGELFF. In DNA form, the CDR3 reads TGTGCCAGCAGCCAAGAGGCGGGTACCAACACCGGGGAGCTGTTTTTT.

The chain is built from TRBV25-1 and TRBJ1-4; 9 bases match TRBD1. The CDR3 covers 16 residues. Germline values: CDR1 MGHDK, CDR2 SYGVNS. V was clipped by 8 bases and J by 7 bases; unmatched bases: 14. The CDR3 sequence: CASGGLTGGRGEKLFF. CDR3 nucleotides: TGTGCCAGCGGGGGACTCACAGGGGGCAGGGGTGAAAAACTGTTTTTT.

As concerns this clonotype: A single base separates this from a much larger clone, so it may be a read error. The CDR3 loop reads CSAPVAYNGQFF. DNA of the CDR3: TGCAGTGCCCCCGTCGCCTACAATGGGCAGTTCTTC. The rearrangement uses TRBV20-1 and TRBJ2-1; no reliable D call. The CDR3 consists of 12 residues. Germline V gene sequence: CDR1 DFQATT, CDR2 SNEGSKA (reference sequence).

The rearrangement joins TRBV4-1 to TRBJ1-2, with D perhaps TRBD1 (5 bases). Trimming shortened V by 1 base and J by 7 bases, and 22 bases separated the two germline ends. This CDR3 has 17 residues. Germline V lookup: CDR1 MGHRA, CDR2 YSYEKL. CDR3 sequence: CASSQALYTDTGGGYTF. CDR3 bases: TGCGCCAGCAGCCAAGCCCTATATACGGACACGGGTGGTGGCTACACCTTC.

This clonotype has ten or more counts. The chain joins TRBV4-1 to TRBJ1-1, with D tentatively TRBD1 (6 bases). The CDR3 length is 16 residues. The V end lost 0 bases, the J end lost 1 base, and 12 bases lay between the germline ends. Per the germline V gene, CDR1 is MGHRA and CDR2 is YSYEKL. The CDR3 sequence: CASSQDLGAWNTEAFF. CDR3 DNA sequence: TGCGCCAGCAGCCAAGATCTGGGGGCTTGGAACACTGAAGCTTTCTTT.

This clonotype was seen repeatedly, ten times or more. The chain uses TRBV7-2 and TRBJ2-3; 8 bases match TRBD2. The V and J ends lost 4 bases and 3 bases, in that order; junction bases with no gene match: 6. Germline V gene sequence: CDR1 SGHTA, CDR2 FQGNSA. The CDR3 covers 15 residues. CDR3 sequence: CASSSLAGNTDTQYF. The CDR3 bases are TGTGCCAGCAGCTCCTTAGCGGGGAATACAGATACGCAGTATTTT. The full variable domain, completed using reference TRBV7-2 and TRBJ2-3, is GAGVSQSPSNKVTEKGKDVELRCDPISGHTALYWYRQSLGQGLEFLIYFQGNSAPDKSGLPSDRFSAERTGGSVSTLTIQRTQQEDSAVYLCASSSLAGNTDTQYFGPGTRLTVL.

The V gene is TRBV24-1, the J gene TRBJ2-5; D is perhaps TRBD1 (5 bases). The ends were cut back, 5 bases at V and 1 base at J, with 10 bases in the middle. The CDR3 covers 14 residues. Germline V gene data show CDR1 as KGHDR and CDR2 as SFDVKD. CDR3 bases: TGTGCCACCAGTGCAACAGGAGCCCAAGAGACCCAGTACTTC. Residues: CATSATGAQETQYF.

The gene calls are TRBV7-2 and TRBJ2-1; D gene ambiguous. The germline gives CDR1 SGHTA, CDR2 FQGNSA. The V gene lost 2 bases and the J gene lost 14 bases, with 13 bases spanning the gap. The CDR3 covers 12 residues. In nucleotides, the CDR3 is TGTGCCAGCAGCTTATACCTTAGCATCGAGTTCTTC. Translation: CASSLYLSIEFF.

Turning to this clonotype: This may stem from a read error, because a much larger clone lies one nucleotide away. The CDR3 region is CASKTSGGYTDTQYF. The CDR3, as DNA: TGCGCCAGCAAGACCTCTGGGGGTTACACAGATACGCAGTATTTT. The V call is TRBV5-1, the J call TRBJ2-3; D is perhaps TRBD1 or TRBD2 (5 bases each). The germline V gene encodes CDR1 SGHRS and CDR2 YFSETQ. The CDR3 has 15 amino acids. Trimming cost V 6 bases and J 2 bases, with 16 bases left between them.

The chain combines TRBV11-3 with TRBJ2-1; TRBD1 or TRBD2 may be the D gene (5 bases each). The length of the CDR3 is 17 residues. Germline lookup yields CDR1 SGHNT and CDR2 YENEEA. V lost 0 bases and J lost 6, with 18 bases in between. The CDR3, as DNA: TGTGCCAGCAGCTTAGACGGGGCAGGGATGGGGAGCAATGAGCAGTTCTTC. This encodes CASSLDGAGMGSNEQFF.

This clonotype occurred many times. The J gene is TRBJ2-5, the V gene TRBV27; TRBD1 agrees at 7 bases. Germline trimming cut 8 bases from V and 4 bases from J; bases unmatched to any gene: 10. Per germline, CDR1 MNHEY and CDR2 SMNVEV (reference sequence). There are 14 residues in the CDR3. CDR3 residues: CASSNRGPPETQYF. The CDR3 nucleotides are TGTGCCAGCTCCAACAGGGGACCCCCAGAGACCCAGTACTTC.